The 14 T cell receptor beta chains in this list originate from one sample, sequenced in a study of regulatory T cells in long-lasting Graves disease. Construction of TCR beta libraries relied on iRepertoire HTBI primers and on Arm-PCR targeting CDR3 regions. In TCRdb, the multiplex PCR reads were re-called with MiXCR into one record per CDR3 protein. Among fewer than 650,000 distinct CDR3 sequences listed, roughly 15% were seen once. Time point reported: newly diagnosed GD, antithyroid drugs for less than 3 months. Preparation of the TCR library used RNA extracted from PBMCs. These same data were also listed under a study on T cells in Graves' hyperthyroidism and ophthalmopathy.

The sequencing used peripheral blood mononuclear cells (PBMCs), collected at new diagnosis, from a patient treated with antithyroid drugs. The origin of the receptors is a woman aged 25-40 years with Graves disease.

In its sample, this clonotype was seen many times. This chain links TRBV6-1 with TRBJ1-2; 9 nucleotides line up with TRBD1. From germline, CDR1 is MNHNS and CDR2 SASEGT. Losses at the gene ends were 6 bases for V and 8 bases for J; bases not matched to a gene: 10. CDR3 length equals 14 residues. The CDR3 sequence: CASRDGTGNLGYTF. The CDR3 DNA reads as TGTGCCAGCAGAGACGGGACAGGGAATTTGGGCTACACCTTC.

This clonotype was seen at least ten times. The chain employs TRBV9 and TRBJ2-6; a possible D gene is TRBD1 (5 bases). This CDR3 has 16 amino acids. With 4 bases removed from V and 0 bases from J, the gap between germline ends came to 11 bases. Looked up from germline, CDR1 is SGDLS and CDR2 is YYNGEE. The CDR3 sequence: CASSPQDSSGANVLTF. The CDR3, as DNA: TGTGCCAGCAGCCCCCAAGACAGCTCTGGGGCCAACGTCCTGACTTTC.

The chain combines TRBV30 with TRBJ2-1; 9 bases line up with TRBD1. The V and J ends lost 0 bases and 2 bases, in that order; junction bases with no gene match: 5. CDR3 length: 16 amino acids. The germline V gene encodes CDR1 GTSNPN and CDR2 SVGIG (reference sequence). In DNA form, the CDR3 reads TGTGCCTGGAGTGTTTTGGGGACAGGGACCTACAATGAGCAGTTCTTC. Translated: CAWSVLGTGTYNEQFF.

The chain carries TRBV20-1 and TRBJ2-7, with 7 bases fitting TRBD2. V lost 6 bases to trimming and J lost 2 bases; unmatched junction nucleotides: 16. Germline V CDR1 and CDR2: DFQATT, SNEGSKA (reference sequence). The CDR3 has 16 amino acids. CDR3 nucleotide sequence: TGCAGTGCAATAGATGCGGGGGAACTCAGTCCCTACGAGCAGTACTTC. It translates to CSAIDAGELSPYEQYF.

This clonotype was seen ten or more times. The CDR3 loop is CASSSDRTAYGYTF. DNA for the CDR3: TGTGCCAGCAGTTCCGACAGAACGGCCTATGGCTACACCTTC. This rearrangement joins TRBV5-6 to TRBJ1-2, with D perhaps matching TRBD1 (5 bases). The CDR3 is made up of 14 amino acids. Trimming removed 5 bases at V and 4 bases at J, with 15 bases between. Germline V gene sequence: CDR1 SGHDT, CDR2 YYEEEE.

V and J are TRBV27 and TRBJ2-7; 9 nucleotides line up with TRBD1. CDR1 and CDR2 from the germline V gene are MNHEY and SMNVEV (reference sequence). The junction had 4 bases not matched to a gene; V was cut back by 2 bases and J by 5 bases. This CDR3 spans 14 amino acids. As DNA, the CDR3 is TGTGCCAGCAGTTTAGACAGGGGGAACAACGAGCAGTACTTC. Protein product: CASSLDRGNNEQYF.

This clonotype was counted only a few times. This chain connects TRBV2 to TRBJ1-1; D unclear. Germline CDR1 SNHLY, CDR2 FYNNEI. Trimming took 3 bases from V and 1 from J, leaving 6 bases between them. The CDR3 extends over 13 amino acids. CDR3 nucleotide sequence: TGTGCCAGCAGTGATACGGGGAACACTGAAGCTTTCTTT. Its protein is CASSDTGNTEAFF.

The chain carries TRBV5-1 and TRBJ2-3; possible D gene TRBD2, 7 bases. With 4 bases removed from V and 4 bases from J, the gap between germline ends came to 16 bases. The CDR3 contains 15 residues. Germline CDR1 SGHRS, CDR2 YFSETQ. CDR3 in DNA: TGCGCCAGCAGCCCGGACGGGGGGCCCGCAGATACGCAGTATTTT. It is translated as CASSPDGGPADTQYF.

This clonotype was recorded only once. This chain links TRBV14 with TRBJ1-3, with D uncertain. The CDR3 has 13 amino acids. V lost 1 base and J 11 bases, leaving 12 bases between the germline ends. Germline V gene sequence: CDR1 SGHDN, CDR2 FVKESK. The CDR3 protein is CASSQASPQAIYF. The CDR3 region has the DNA TGTGCCAGCAGCCAAGCTTCTCCTCAGGCCATATATTTT.

The rearrangement uses TRBV18 and TRBJ2-7, with 8 bases identical to TRBD1. CDR3 length equals 15 residues. J was trimmed by 2 bases and V by 3 bases; bases with no gene match: 6. CDR1 is KGHSH, CDR2 LQKENI, per germline. The CDR3 bases are TGTGCCAGCTCACCCGCAGGACAGGGTCCCTACGAGCAGTACTTC. Residues: CASSPAGQGPYEQYF.

This clonotype turned up a few times. Possible read error: a much larger clone is one base away. V is TRBV28 and J is TRBJ1-2; D is possibly TRBD1 (5 bases). Germline V gene sequence: CDR1 MDHEN, CDR2 SYDVKM. CDR3 length: 13 amino acids. CDR3 region: CVSTIGGNYGYTF. The CDR3, as DNA: TGTGTCAGCACCATCGGGGGAAACTATGGCTACACCTTC.

This clonotype was detected many times. The chain has TRBV7-2 and TRBJ2-1; D may be TRBD1 or TRBD2 (5 bases each). The germline gives CDR1 SGHTA, CDR2 FQGNSA. CDR3 length: 14 residues. Deletions cut 7 bases from V and 8 bases from J, with 18 bases between. CDR3 residues: CASTTGRGSHEQFF. The DNA of the CDR3 is TGTGCCAGCACCACGGGACGCGGATCCCATGAGCAGTTCTTC.

In this sample, this clonotype turned up many times. J is TRBJ2-2 and V is TRBV28; TRBD1 aligns across 7 bases. Germline-derived CDR1 and CDR2 are MDHEN and SYDVKM. CDR3 size: 14 residues. J was trimmed by 2 bases and V by 6 bases; bases with no gene match: 3. The CDR3 is CASSYRGNTGELFF. In DNA, the CDR3 is TGTGCCAGCAGCTACAGGGGCAACACCGGGGAGCTGTTTTTT.

The chain has TRBV3-1 and TRBJ2-3, with 7 bases fitting TRBD2. CDR1 is LGHDT and CDR2 is YNNKEL in the germline V gene (reference sequence). The CDR3 consists of 16 residues. The J segment lost 2 bases and the V segment lost 0 bases, leaving 5 bases of the junction unmatched. The CDR3 nucleotides are TGTGCCAGCAGCCAAGATATGGGGGGGACCACAGATACGCAGTATTTT. Amino acids: CASSQDMGGTTDTQYF.